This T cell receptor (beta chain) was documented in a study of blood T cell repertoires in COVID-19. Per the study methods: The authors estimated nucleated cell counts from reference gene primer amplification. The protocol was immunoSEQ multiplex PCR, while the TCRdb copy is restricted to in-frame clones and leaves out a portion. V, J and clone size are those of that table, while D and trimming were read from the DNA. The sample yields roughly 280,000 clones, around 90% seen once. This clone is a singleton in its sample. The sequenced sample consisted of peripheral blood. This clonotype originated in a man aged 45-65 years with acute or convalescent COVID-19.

The CDR3 DNA reads as TGCGCCAGCAGTGAGGGCCCCATGGTGCCCCAGCATTTT. It codes for CASSEGPMVPQHF. V usage is TRBV10-2 and J usage is TRBJ1-5, with unresolved D. V lost 2 bases, J lost 9 bases, and 11 bases lay in between. Germline-derived CDR1 and CDR2 are WSHSY and SAAADI. CDR3 size: 13 residues.